Sequencing of this T cell receptor beta chain was carried out in a study of blood T cell repertoires in COVID-19. Study overall: Acute and convalescent COVID-19 samples came from the United States, Italy and Spain. Nucleic acid was either cDNA or gDNA, and it came from T cells, B-cell-depleted T cells, or PBMCs.

The germline V gene encodes CDR1 LGHNA and CDR2 YNFKEQ. The CDR3 length is 17 residues. V lost 0 bases, J lost 4 bases, and 18 bases lay in between. As originally analysed: Estimates of nucleated cell counts were drawn from the amplification of reference gene primers. The method was immunoSEQ multiplex PCR; TCRdb's version includes in-frame clones alone and lacks a portion of them. V and J calls and clone size are copied from that table; D and trimming were computed from the DNA. The sample contains tens of thousands of clones, 70% to 90% of which appear only once. This clone was counted a single time.

This clonotype originated in a man in his fifties with active COVID-19. The chain uses TRBV4-2 and TRBJ1-1; D not certain. Sequences were obtained from peripheral blood. CDR3: CASSQDRGHRMRTEAFF. CDR3 sequence (DNA): TGTGCCAGCAGCCAAGATCGAGGGCATAGAATGCGCACTGAAGCTTTCTTT.